This TCR beta chain was profiled in a study of type 1 regulatory T cells. The CDR3 runs to 14 residues. Trimming removed 0 bases at V and 2 bases at J, with 9 bases between. Per germline, CDR1 SGHNT and CDR2 YYREEE (reference sequence). This clonotype was seen only a few times. The antigen is unknown. MiXCR, applied by TCRdb to the reads, yields one record per CDR3 protein. The sample holds tens of thousands of distinct CDR3 sequences; 62% are singletons and the top ten take less than 2%. Sequencing was carried out using cultured non-Tr1 T cells, either the whole culture or a sorted T cell fraction (not recorded which). The V gene is TRBV5-4, the J gene TRBJ2-7; tentatively, D is TRBD2 (6 bases). The TCR was taken from a human donor in good health. In nucleotides, the CDR3 is TGTGCCAGCAGCTTGGATGCGGGGCCCTACGAGCAGTACTTC. It specifies CASSLDAGPYEQYF.